This T cell receptor (beta chain) appears in the sequencing data of a study of cytomegalovirus exposure and HLA in healthy donors. Profiling relied on immunoSEQ multiplex PCR, and the TCRdb table lists in-frame clones only, not all of them. The data show fewer than 200,000 clones, roughly 86% seen once. Material: PBMCs. The receptor comes from a man younger than 35 in good health and CMV-seropositive.

The CDR3 DNA is TGTGCCAGTAGCTGGGGGGGCTCGTCCTACGAGCAGTACTTC. It encodes CASSWGGSSYEQYF. This rearrangement joins TRBV19 to TRBJ2-7; the D gene is possibly TRBD2 (7 bases). V was clipped by 6 bases and J by 1 base, with 13 bases between them. CDR3 length equals 14 residues. Germline loops: CDR1 LNHDA, CDR2 SQIVND (reference sequence).